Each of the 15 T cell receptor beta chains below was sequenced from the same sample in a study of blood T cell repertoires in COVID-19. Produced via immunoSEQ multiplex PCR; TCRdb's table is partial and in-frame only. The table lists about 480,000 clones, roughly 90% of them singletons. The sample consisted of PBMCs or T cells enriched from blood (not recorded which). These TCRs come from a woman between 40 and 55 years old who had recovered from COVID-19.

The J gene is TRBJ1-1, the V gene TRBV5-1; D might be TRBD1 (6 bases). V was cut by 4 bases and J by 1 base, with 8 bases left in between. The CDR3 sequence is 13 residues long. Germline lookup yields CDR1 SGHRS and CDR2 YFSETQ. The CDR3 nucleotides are TGCGCCAGCAGCCCGACAGGGAACACTGAAGCTTTCTTT. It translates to CASSPTGNTEAFF.

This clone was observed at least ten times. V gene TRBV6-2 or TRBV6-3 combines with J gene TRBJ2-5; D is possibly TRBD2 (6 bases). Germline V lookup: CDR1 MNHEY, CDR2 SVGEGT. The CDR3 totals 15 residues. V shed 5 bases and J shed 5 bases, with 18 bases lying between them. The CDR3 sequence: CASSPPGSFAETQYF. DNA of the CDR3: TGTGCCAGCAGTCCGCCCGGGAGTTTCGCGGAGACCCAGTACTTC.

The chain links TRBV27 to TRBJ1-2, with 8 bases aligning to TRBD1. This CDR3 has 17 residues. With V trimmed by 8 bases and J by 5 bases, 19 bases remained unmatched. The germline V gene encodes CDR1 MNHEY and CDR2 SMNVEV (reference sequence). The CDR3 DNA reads TGTGCCAGCTCTTTGTCGGCAGGGGGCGCAGGGTGGTATGGCTACACCTTC. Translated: CASSLSAGGAGWYGYTF.

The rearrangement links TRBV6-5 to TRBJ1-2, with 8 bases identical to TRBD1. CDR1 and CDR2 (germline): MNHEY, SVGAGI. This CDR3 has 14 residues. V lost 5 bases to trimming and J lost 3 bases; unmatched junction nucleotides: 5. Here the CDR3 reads CASSLDRGDYGYTF. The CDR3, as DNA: TGTGCCAGCAGTCTCGACAGGGGCGACTATGGCTACACCTTC.

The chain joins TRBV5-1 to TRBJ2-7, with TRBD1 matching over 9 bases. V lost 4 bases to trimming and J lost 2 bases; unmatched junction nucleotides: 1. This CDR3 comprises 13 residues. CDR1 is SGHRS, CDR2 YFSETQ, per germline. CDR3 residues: CASSRTGAYEQYF. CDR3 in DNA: TGCGCCAGCAGCCGGACAGGGGCCTACGAGCAGTACTTC.

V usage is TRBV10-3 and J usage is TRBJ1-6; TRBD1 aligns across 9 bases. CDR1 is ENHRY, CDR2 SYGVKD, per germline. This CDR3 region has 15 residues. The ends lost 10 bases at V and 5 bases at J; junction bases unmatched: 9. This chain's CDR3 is CASRAGDRDNSPLHF. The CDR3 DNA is TGTGCCAGTCGTGCAGGGGACAGGGATAATTCACCCCTCCACTTT.

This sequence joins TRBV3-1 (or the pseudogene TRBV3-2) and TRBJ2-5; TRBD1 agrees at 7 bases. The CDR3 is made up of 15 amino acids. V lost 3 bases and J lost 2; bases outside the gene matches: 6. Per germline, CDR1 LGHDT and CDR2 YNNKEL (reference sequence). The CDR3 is CASSHSPGQQETQYF. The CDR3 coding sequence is TGTGCCAGCAGCCATTCACCGGGACAGCAAGAGACCCAGTACTTC.

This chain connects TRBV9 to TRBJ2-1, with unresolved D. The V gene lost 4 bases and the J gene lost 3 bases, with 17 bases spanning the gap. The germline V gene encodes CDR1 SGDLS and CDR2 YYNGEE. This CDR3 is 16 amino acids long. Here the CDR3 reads CASSPRHDRIYNEQFF. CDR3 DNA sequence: TGTGCCAGCAGCCCCCGACACGATCGGATCTACAATGAGCAGTTCTTC. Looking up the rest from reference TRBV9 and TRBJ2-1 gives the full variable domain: DSGVTQTPKHLITATGQRVTLRCSPRSGDLSVYWYQQSLDQGLQFLIQYYNGEERAKGNILERFSAQQFPDLHSELNLSSLELGDSALYFCASSPRHDRIYNEQFFGPGTRLTVL.

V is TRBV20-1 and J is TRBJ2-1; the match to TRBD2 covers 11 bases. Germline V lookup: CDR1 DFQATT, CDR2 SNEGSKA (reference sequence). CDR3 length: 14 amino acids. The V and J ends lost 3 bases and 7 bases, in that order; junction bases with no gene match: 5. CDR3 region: CSASPTSGMNEQFF. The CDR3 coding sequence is TGCAGTGCTAGTCCGACTAGCGGGATGAATGAGCAGTTCTTC.

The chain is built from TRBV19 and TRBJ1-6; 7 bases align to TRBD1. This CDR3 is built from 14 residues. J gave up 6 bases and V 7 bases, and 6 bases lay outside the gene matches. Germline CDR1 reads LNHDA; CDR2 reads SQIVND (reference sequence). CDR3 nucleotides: TGTGCCAGTACGGATGACAGGGTTAATTCACCCCTCCACTTT. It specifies CASTDDRVNSPLHF. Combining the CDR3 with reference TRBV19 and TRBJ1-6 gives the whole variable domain DGGITQSPKYLFRKEGQNVTLSCEQNLNHDAMYWYRQDPGQGLRLIYYSQIVNDFQKGDIAEGYSVSREKKESFPLTVTSAQKNPTAFYLCASTDDRVNSPLHFGNGTRLTVT.

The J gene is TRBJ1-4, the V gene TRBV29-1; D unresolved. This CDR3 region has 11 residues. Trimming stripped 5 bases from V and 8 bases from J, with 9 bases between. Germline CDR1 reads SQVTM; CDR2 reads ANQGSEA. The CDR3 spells CSVIVYEKLFF. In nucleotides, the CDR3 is TGCAGCGTTATAGTGTACGAAAAACTGTTTTTT.

The CDR3 DNA is TGTGCCAGTAGTAATCAGGGGGCAAGCTCTGGAAACACCATATATTTT. Its protein is CASSNQGASSGNTIYF. The chain recombines TRBV19 with TRBJ1-3; 8 nucleotides match TRBD1. The length of the CDR3 is 16 residues. Germline CDR1 LNHDA, CDR2 SQIVND (reference sequence). Trimming at V came to 4 bases and at J to 0 bases, leaving 5 bases not matched to a gene. The whole variable domain, remainder taken from reference TRBV19 and TRBJ1-3, is DGGITQSPKYLFRKEGQNVTLSCEQNLNHDAMYWYRQDPGQGLRLIYYSQIVNDFQKGDIAEGYSVSREKKESFPLTVTSAQKNPTAFYLCASSNQGASSGNTIYFGEGSWLTVV.

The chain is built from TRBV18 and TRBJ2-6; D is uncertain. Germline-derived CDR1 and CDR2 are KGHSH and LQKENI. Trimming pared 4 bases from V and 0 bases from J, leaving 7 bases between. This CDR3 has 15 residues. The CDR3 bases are TGTGCCAGCTCACGACCCTTCTCTGGGGCCAACGTCCTGACTTTC. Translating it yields CASSRPFSGANVLTF.

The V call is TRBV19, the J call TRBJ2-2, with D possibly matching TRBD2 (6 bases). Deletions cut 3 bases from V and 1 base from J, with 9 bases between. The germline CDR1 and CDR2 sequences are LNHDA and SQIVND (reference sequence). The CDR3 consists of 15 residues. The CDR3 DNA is TGTGCCAGTAGTATCGGGGGTGTGAACACCGGGGAGCTGTTTTTT. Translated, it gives CASSIGGVNTGELFF.

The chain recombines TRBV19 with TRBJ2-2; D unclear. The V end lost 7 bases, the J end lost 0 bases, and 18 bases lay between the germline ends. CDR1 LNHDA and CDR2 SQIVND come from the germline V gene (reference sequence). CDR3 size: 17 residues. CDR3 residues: CASIKKVTPTNTGELFF. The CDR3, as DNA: TGTGCCAGTATTAAAAAGGTGACACCTACGAACACCGGGGAGCTGTTTTTT.